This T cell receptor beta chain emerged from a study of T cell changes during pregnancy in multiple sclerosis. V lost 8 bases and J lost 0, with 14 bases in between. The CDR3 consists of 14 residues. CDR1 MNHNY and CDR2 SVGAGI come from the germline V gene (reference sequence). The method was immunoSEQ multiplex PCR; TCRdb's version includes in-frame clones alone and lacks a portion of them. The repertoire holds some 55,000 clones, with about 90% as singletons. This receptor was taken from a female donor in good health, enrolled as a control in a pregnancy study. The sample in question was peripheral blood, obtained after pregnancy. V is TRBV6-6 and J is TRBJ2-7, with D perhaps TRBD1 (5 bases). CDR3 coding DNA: TGTGCCAGCGAACTCAGGGAACTCTCCTACGAGCAGTACTTC. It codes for CASELRELSYEQYF.